A selection of T cell receptor beta chains follows, all from one sample in a study of PD-1 blockade in classical Hodgkin lymphoma. Profiling relied on immunoSEQ multiplex PCR, and the TCRdb table lists in-frame clones only, not all of them. In the table there are under 40,000 clones, less than 85% of which are singletons. The input for sequencing was peripheral blood mononuclear cells (PBMCs), taken before the second cycle of nivolumab. These receptors all come from a human donor with classical Hodgkin lymphoma. Both conserved end residues are part of each CDR3. A D gene is named only where the DNA matches it firmly. Size tells how often a clone was seen (once, few, many) or the class of an expanded clone, and some rows leave it out.

once,TRBV5-8,TRBD1,TRBJ1-1,CASSPSLTGDKAFF,TGTGCCAGCAGCCCAAGCTTGACAGGGGATAAAGCTTTCTTT
-,TRBV27,-,TRBJ2-3,CASNAVRDFTTDTQYF,TGTGCCAGCAACGCCGTCCGGGACTTTACAACAGATACGCAGTATTTT
once,TRBV19,TRBD1,TRBJ1-2,CASSAGQGYGYTF,TGTGCCAGTAGTGCCGGACAGGGGTATGGCTACACCTTC
-,TRBV6-5,-,TRBJ2-1,CASSYSLLHEQFF,TGTGCCAGCAGTTACTCCTTACTCCATGAGCAGTTCTTC
-,TRBV6-1,-,TRBJ1-2,CASSESFREGYGYTF,TGTGCCAGCAGTGAATCCTTTCGGGAAGGCTATGGCTACACCTTC
-,TRBV5-1,TRBD1,TRBJ2-6,CASRLTGTGPSGANVLTF,TGCGCCAGCAGGTTGACCGGGACAGGGCCCTCTGGGGCCAACGTCCTGACTTTC
-,TRBV2,TRBD1,TRBJ1-4,CASQTENRGSFF,TGTGCCAGCCAGACGGAGAACAGGGGTTCGTTTTTT
-,TRBV6-1,-,TRBJ2-5,CASMRGLGQETQYF,TGTGCCAGCATGAGGGGTCTGGGGCAAGAGACCCAGTACTTC
large,TRBV18,-,TRBJ2-1,CASSPPGYPAEQFF,TGTGCCAGCTCACCACCGGGCTATCCGGCCGAGCAGTTCTTC
-,TRBV6-5,-,TRBJ1-4,CASRATEKLFF,TGTGCCAGCAGGGCGACTGAAAAACTGTTTTTT
-,TRBV5-6,-,TRBJ2-1,CASSLAGMWQFF,TGTGCCAGCAGCTTAGCCGGCATGTGGCAGTTCTTC
-,TRBV11-2,TRBD2,TRBJ2-7,CASSLVASGGASYEQYF,TGTGCCAGCAGCTTAGTGGCTAGCGGGGGGGCATCCTACGAGCAGTACTTC
-,TRBV5-4,-,TRBJ1-2,CASSLAGTWHGYTF,TGTGCCAGCAGCCTAGCCGGGACATGGCATGGCTACACCTTC
once,TRBV11-2,-,TRBJ1-1,CASSLLGRYGAPEAFF,TGTGCCAGCAGCTTATTGGGAAGGTATGGTGCCCCTGAAGCTTTCTTT
-,TRBV28,TRBD1,TRBJ2-4,CASEAQGATKNIQYF,TGTGCCAGCGAAGCACAGGGGGCTACCAAAAACATTCAGTACTTC
-,TRBV7-9,-,TRBJ1-1,CASSLLQSDQAFF,TGTGCCAGCAGCTTATTGCAGTCCGACCAAGCTTTCTTT
-,TRBV28,-,TRBJ1-5,CASSLRGPSNQPQHF,TGTGCCAGCAGTTTGAGGGGCCCTAGCAATCAGCCCCAGCATTTT
-,TRBV6-5,-,TRBJ1-6,CASSYRVGDSPLHF,TGTGCCAGCAGTTACAGGGTCGGGGATTCACCCCTCCACTTT
few,TRBV5-1,-,TRBJ2-7,CASSLADSSYEQYF,TGCGCCAGCAGCTTGGCCGACAGCTCCTACGAGCAGTACTTC
-,TRBV5-6,-,TRBJ2-3,CASSWLTIKVDTQYF,TGTGCCAGCAGCTGGTTGACCATAAAGGTCGATACGCAGTATTTT
-,TRBV18,TRBD1,TRBJ1-2,CASSQTQGARGYTF,TGTGCCAGCTCCCAAACACAGGGGGCGCGGGGCTACACCTTC
few,TRBV7-9,-,TRBJ1-6,CASSSPTVTSPLHF,TGTGCCAGCAGCTCCCCGACTGTCACTTCGCCCCTCCACTTT
once,TRBV5-4,-,TRBJ2-2,CASSSQDAANTGELFF,TGTGCCAGCAGCTCTCAGGACGCCGCGAACACCGGGGAGCTGTTTTTT
-,TRBV4-1,TRBD1,TRBJ2-5,CASSQEGTGGWETQYF,TGCGCCAGCAGCCAAGAAGGGACAGGGGGGTGGGAGACCCAGTACTTC
few,TRBV19,-,TRBJ2-1,CASLSRQGDSSYNEQFF,TGTGCCAGCCTCTCAAGGCAAGGTGATAGCTCCTACAATGAGCAGTTCTTC
once,TRBV18,-,TRBJ1-4,CASPPSGSNEKLFF,TGTGCCAGCCCTCCCAGTGGGAGTAATGAAAAACTGTTTTTT
-,TRBV7-2,TRBD1,TRBJ1-5,CASSLGGGVLGQPQHF,TGTGCCAGCAGCTTAGGAGGGGGCGTCTTGGGACAGCCCCAGCATTTT